This T cell receptor (beta chain) was documented in a study of cytomegalovirus exposure and HLA in healthy donors. The PCR had 60 Vbeta and 13 Jbeta primers. Per the authors' pipeline: The count from a later analysis was tens of millions of unique TCR beta chains, some 11 million of them shared. Assay used: immunoSEQ multiplex PCR; TCRdb lists only in-frame clones, some missing. The V and J calls and the clone size are those of that table, but D and trimming were determined from the DNA. The sample shows roughly 100,000 clones, 78% of them seen only once. V lost 8 bases, J lost 4 bases, and 1 base stayed unmatched. The CDR3 has 13 amino acids. The germline CDR1 and CDR2 sequences are MDHEN and SYDVKM.

This rearrangement joins TRBV28 to TRBJ2-1, with 11 nucleotides matching TRBD1. Sequenced: PBMCs. This sequence was found in a man aged 30 to 39 in good health and CMV-seronegative. In DNA, the CDR3 is TGTGCCAGCGGACAGGGGGCTTACAATGAGCAGTTCTTC. Protein: CASGQGAYNEQFF.